The following is a T cell receptor (beta chain) sequence with its context. Germline V gene lookup returns CDR1 SGHAT and CDR2 FQNNGV. The CDR3 sequence is 14 residues long. With 3 bases removed from V and 0 bases from J, the gap between germline ends came to 8 bases. Following extraction, RNA underwent reverse transcription to cDNA, which served as the sequencing template. TCRdb's table, derived via immunoSEQ multiplex PCR, lists solely in-frame clones and lacks some. The sample includes some 200,000 clones, roughly three fifths of them seen just once. These data belong to a study of CD8+ T cells in alopecia areata. Stated treatment: oral pan-JAK inhibitor, 5-10 mg twice daily.

The receptor comes from a human donor with alopecia areata. The sequences come from CD8+ T cells sorted from blood, collected at week 24, from a patient treated with tofacitinib. J is TRBJ1-1 and V is TRBV11-2; D uncertain. The CDR3 region has the DNA TGTGCCAGCAGCTTCCAGCACATGAACACTGAAGCTTTCTTT. Translation: CASSFQHMNTEAFF.